These 13 T cell receptor beta chains share one sample of origin, sequenced in a study of OX40 agonist ivuxolimab in advanced cancers. The data were produced by immunoSEQ multiplex PCR, yet TCRdb's version contains in-frame clones alone and is incomplete. The sample consists of tens of thousands of clones, around nine tenths of them appearing once. The specimen comprised CD4+ or CD8+ T cells sorted from blood, sampled in a trial of the OX40 agonist ivuxolimab. Receptor source: an adult with an advanced solid tumor such as melanoma, head and neck, liver or kidney cancer.

The chain recombines TRBV28 with TRBJ2-2, with 11 bases that match TRBD2. Germline CDR1 reads MDHEN; CDR2 reads SYDVKM. The CDR3 covers 16 residues. V trimming: 4 bases; J trimming: 3 bases; junction bases outside the gene matches: 4. The CDR3 DNA reads TGTGCCAGCAGTTGGGTAGCGGGGGGGGACACCGGGGAGCTGTTTTTT. Its protein is CASSWVAGGDTGELFF.

This clone was detected once. This sequence joins TRBV2 and TRBJ1-1, with a tentative D call TRBD1 (5 bases). V gave up 2 bases and J gave up 0 bases, with 10 bases separating them. Germline lookup yields CDR1 SNHLY and CDR2 FYNNEI. The CDR3 length is 15 residues. CDR3 coding DNA: TGTGCCAGCAGTGAATCAGCGGACATGAACACTGAAGCTTTCTTT. It yields the protein CASSESADMNTEAFF.

The chain recombines TRBV4-3 with TRBJ2-1; 14 bases match TRBD2. Germline V gene data show CDR1 as LGHNA and CDR2 as YSLEER. This CDR3 region has 17 residues. V lost 0 bases and J lost 9; bases outside the gene matches: 7. As DNA, the CDR3 is TGCGCCAGCAGCCAAGATCGGGGACTAGCGGGAGACGGTGAGCAGTTCTTC. It yields the protein CASSQDRGLAGDGEQFF.

The V gene is TRBV28, the J gene TRBJ2-3, with D possibly TRBD2 on 5 matching bases. The germline V gene encodes CDR1 MDHEN and CDR2 SYDVKM. Trimming took off 2 bases at V and 5 bases at J, with 11 bases between the two ends. The CDR3 is 14 residues long. CDR3: CASSLPTSGDTQYF. The CDR3 nucleotides are TGTGCCAGCAGTTTACCCACCAGCGGAGATACGCAGTATTTT.

This clone was seen a few times. The chain uses TRBV13 and TRBJ2-5, with D tentatively TRBD2 (6 bases). CDR1 and CDR2 (germline): PRHDT, FYEKMQ (reference sequence). The CDR3 length is 15 residues. Between the trimmed V and J ends, which lost 1 base and 3 bases, there was a span of 12 bases. For the CDR3, the DNA is TGTGCCAGCAGCTTAGTCTACGGCGGGGAAGAGACCCAGTACTTC. Translation: CASSLVYGGEETQYF.

The rearrangement uses TRBV4-1 and TRBJ2-5; D might be TRBD1 (7 bases). The CDR3 is 17 amino acids. Germline CDR1 reads MGHRA; CDR2 reads YSYEKL. The germline V and J ends were trimmed by 4 bases and 2 bases, with 20 bases remaining between them. For the CDR3, the DNA is TGCGCCAGCAGCCCCAGGGGGGAGGTACTAGTTCAAGAGACCCAGTACTTC. It is translated as CASSPRGEVLVQETQYF.

The V gene is TRBV4-1, the J gene TRBJ2-5; D is possibly TRBD1 or TRBD2 (5 bases each). Germline V gene data show CDR1 as MGHRA and CDR2 as YSYEKL. Trimming removed 3 bases at V and 1 base at J, with 21 bases between. This CDR3 has 18 amino acids. The CDR3 region has the DNA TGCGCCAGCAGCCATCTTGCCCGGGGCCTCGCGTCCCAAGAGACCCAGTACTTC. Residues: CASSHLARGLASQETQYF.

The CDR3 loop reads CASRQGGVDTEAFF. The CDR3 DNA sequence: TGTGCCAGCAGACAGGGGGGAGTCGACACTGAAGCTTTCTTT. The rearrangement links TRBV27 to TRBJ1-1; TRBD1 matches at 8 bases. From germline, CDR1 is MNHEY and CDR2 SMNVEV (reference sequence). J lost 3 bases, V lost 6 bases, and 6 bases had no gene match. The CDR3 runs 14 residues.

This clone was seen a single time. The chain carries TRBV19 and TRBJ1-5; D gene uncertain. Trimming removed 3 bases at V and 0 bases at J, with 6 bases between. The germline V gene has CDR1 LNHDA and CDR2 SQIVND (reference sequence). The CDR3 covers 14 residues. The CDR3 protein is CASSMEHSNQPQHF. For the CDR3, the DNA is TGTGCCAGTAGTATGGAGCATAGCAATCAGCCCCAGCATTTT.

This clone showed up just a few times. The chain carries TRBV2 and TRBJ1-2, with D unclear. The V and J ends lost 8 bases and 0 bases respectively, with 4 bases between them. Per the germline V gene, CDR1 is SNHLY and CDR2 is FYNNEI. This CDR3 region has 11 residues. Here the CDR3 DNA reads TGTGCCAGCCCAGCTAACTATGGCTACACCTTC. This gives the protein CASPANYGYTF.

This clone was detected only a few times. This rearrangement joins TRBV6-5 to TRBJ2-1, with TRBD2 identical over 7 bases. This CDR3 has 12 amino acids. The V and J ends lost 8 bases and 9 bases, in that order; junction bases with no gene match: 7. Germline V gene lookup returns CDR1 MNHEY and CDR2 SVGAGI. The DNA of the CDR3 is TGTGCCAGCCAGGGACTACCAAGTGAGCAGTTCTTC. Translation gives CASQGLPSEQFF.

The chain recombines TRBV7-9 with TRBJ2-5, with D hard to call. The V end was cut by 3 bases, the J end by 9 bases, with 17 bases between. The CDR3 spans 14 residues. CDR1 and CDR2 (germline): SEHNR, FQNEAQ (reference sequence). CDR3 coding DNA: TGTGCCAGCAGCTTGTTTACAACAACTGGAGCCCAGTACTTC. Protein product: CASSLFTTTGAQYF.

The V and J genes are TRBV19 and TRBJ2-1; D perhaps matches TRBD1 (6 bases). The CDR3 totals 16 residues. V was trimmed by 0 bases and J by 2 bases, leaving 11 bases between them. The germline V gene encodes CDR1 LNHDA and CDR2 SQIVND (reference sequence). This CDR3 is CASSIEGAWAYNEQFF. The DNA for the CDR3 is TGTGCCAGTAGTATAGAGGGGGCCTGGGCCTACAATGAGCAGTTCTTC.